This entry concerns a single T cell receptor beta chain. The antigen is unknown. This specimen comes from a study of beta chain features in type 1 diabetes. General observations from the study: Moderate but significant shortening of TCRB CDR3s was recorded in all four CD4+ subsets from Type 1 diabetes patients.

Isolated RNA was reverse transcribed in full, so expressed TCRB transcripts were sequenced. Data came from immunoSEQ multiplex PCR; TCRdb stores just in-frame clones and leaves some out. Of 300,000 to 400,000 clones detected, about a tenth appear once; the ten largest clones hold about 1%. The V end lost 3 bases, the J end lost 5 bases, and 8 bases lay between the germline ends. Germline V gene lookup returns CDR1 SQVTM and CDR2 ANQGSEA. This CDR3 has 11 residues. The sample was central memory CD4+ T cells from blood. V usage is TRBV29-1 and J usage is TRBJ2-7, with D perhaps assigned TRBD1 or TRBD2 (5 bases each). The receptor's source is a man aged 25 to 40 with type 1 diabetes. CDR3 bases: TGCAGCGTTGAGAGGGGCCACGAGCAGTACTTC. Protein product: CSVERGHEQYF.